The clone carrying this T cell receptor (beta chain) was detected only a few times. The antigen remains unidentified. Each donor supplied around 9.6 milliliters of peripheral blood. This entry belongs to a study of blood T cells in healthy people across ages. General study results and limits: Not knowing donor CMV status may have confounded expanded clonotype changes.

Primers used in a second PCR of roughly 6 to 11 cycles were a sample-barcoded 5' primer and a J-beta primer mix. TCRdb ran MiXCR on the 5' RACE reads and lists one entry per CDR3 protein. Of approximately 1,700,000 distinct CDR3 sequences in the sample, 39% are singletons; the top ten hold roughly 24%. The CDR3 consists of 15 residues. V dropped 0 bases and J dropped 3 bases, with 12 bases sitting between them. From germline, CDR1 is DFQATT and CDR2 SNEGSKA (reference sequence). V is TRBV20-1 and J is TRBJ2-1; no definite D call. What was sequenced was blood. The TCR originated in a human donor in good health. The CDR3 coding sequence is TGCAGTGCTAGAGATCTCGGCGGAAACTACAATGAGCAGTTCTTC. It encodes CSARDLGGNYNEQFF.